The present T cell receptor beta chain was sequenced within a study of low-dose radiotherapy and immunotherapy resistance in tumors. The CDR3 totals 15 residues. V lost 3 bases and J 2 bases, leaving 14 bases between the germline ends. Germline V gene sequence: CDR1 MDHEN, CDR2 SYDVKM. Primers used for first-strand cDNA, a TRAV- and TRBV-specific set, covered both alpha and beta chains. TCR amplification ran 20 PCR cycles using constant-region and V-primer adapter primers. Via MiXCR, TCRdb re-called the reads, giving one row per CDR3 protein. The sample includes fewer than 10,000 distinct CDR3 sequences, around 80% of them seen just once.

This receptor was taken from a human donor with advanced metastatic prostate, ovarian, gallbladder or colorectal cancer (not recorded which). This table probably holds off-target reads from a library built for another chain. The chain carries TRBV28 and TRBJ2-7, with D unresolved. The CDR3 sequence: CASSFTGAEPYEQYF. CDR3 nucleotides: TGTGCCAGCAGTTTCACCGGTGCCGAACCCTACGAGCAGTACTTC.